This T cell receptor (beta chain) was documented in a study of T-cell reconstitution after alpha-beta-depleted transplantation in children. This clonotype was seen repeatedly, ten times or more. Its antigen is unidentified. Overall study findings and caveats: One year after transplant, T-cell counts and diversity came mostly from newly produced T cells. Expanded graft clones numbering several hundred reportedly gave rise to alpha-beta T cells about two months after transplant.

During its preparation, the TCRbeta library received unique molecular identifiers. TCRdb ran MiXCR on the PCR reads and lists one entry per CDR3 protein. Of 40,000 to 55,000 distinct CDR3 sequences in the sample, about a tenth were seen once. Trimming removed 0 bases at V and 1 base at J, with 9 bases between. CDR3 length: 16 amino acids. Germline CDR1 is SGHAT and CDR2 is FQNNGV. The sequence was collected from a male patient aged 2-15 years who had a stem cell transplant for chronic granulomatous disease, so the T cells may come from the graft donor. The sequences come from PBMCs, mostly from graft donor cells, collected 60 days after TCRalphabeta/CD19-depleted stem cell transplant. The V call is TRBV11-2, the J call TRBJ2-2; D unclear. The CDR3 bases are TGTGCCAGCAGCTTAGAGCCACGAGGGAACACCGGGGAGCTGTTTTTT. This sequence encodes CASSLEPRGNTGELFF.